This T cell receptor beta chain is drawn from a study of cytomegalovirus exposure and HLA in healthy donors (dated by TCRdb to 2017 to 2019). General notes on the study: An earlier analysis of roughly 500 of the donors reported about 300 Gb of sequence data and 117 million unique TCR beta sequences obtained from some 170 million T cells. About 300 gigabases of sequencing data and 70 million to 100 million unique TCR sequences were included in an early release covering several hundred HLA-typed donors. Of the 300 to 450 genotyped donors, approximately 82% fell in the genetic ancestry cluster associated with self-reported Caucasian donors. The aim of the study was to test whether cataloging public T cell receptors could identify signatures of past pathogen exposure. The study used immunosequencing to profile the T cell repertoires of several hundred subjects and linked those repertoires to cytomegalovirus serostatus. Along with the approximately 670-subject first cohort, a separate validation cohort of 120 different subjects was used. To predict cytomegalovirus infection status, the study combined high-throughput TCR immunosequencing, statistical association of individual TCRs with disease status, and machine learning. A later analysis re-analyzed previously published TCR beta repertoires from roughly 600 donors and added high-resolution HLA genotyping to study TCR occurrence patterns. Rather than drawing on any new phenotypic data, the later analysis identified candidate immune exposures from TCR beta sequences and the way those sequences occurred across donors. An earlier analysis of more than 450 of the donors used high-throughput TCR beta sequencing to judge whether each TCR beta V gene segment behaved as functional or pseudogenic. Donor age, sex, ethnicity and CMV serostatus were compiled together with the repertoire data. In a later genetic analysis, genome-wide SNP genotypes for about 65% of the roughly 670 donors were used, and that subset was treated as a discovery cohort. All discovery cohort repertoires had been generated using a single sequencing platform. HLA typing covered class I and class II loci at four-digit resolution. Typing coverage differed by locus: A, B, C, DRB1 and DQB1 were typed in about 620-640 donors, DQA1 in roughly 510, DPA1 in around 610, and DPB1 in about 450. Roughly 5 DR-DQ haplotypes were treated as single units for association and clustering because of strong linkage in the cohort. On average, roughly 240,000 unique TCR beta nucleotide sequences were sequenced per donor among 350 to 400 genotyped donors of the cohort, with 15% to 20% of those sequences being non-productive.

The cohort comprised approximately 700 healthy bone marrow donors. At the time of sampling, every cohort member was nominally healthy, though immune exposures that went unrecorded were likely present. The donor tested CMV seronegative, placing the donor among the 350 or so seronegative members of the cohort. Every donor gave a peripheral blood sample, and the peripheral blood mononuclear cells from that sample were used for TCR beta sequencing. Genomic DNA extraction from the blood cell samples was performed with the Qiagen DNeasy Blood Extraction Kit. As for this clone: The antigen it binds to is not known. The input lacks base qualities; no much larger clone sits a single base away.

Receptor libraries were prepared by the immunoSEQ multiplex PCR assay. A mixture of 60 forward primers for TCR Vbeta segments and 13 reverse primers for TCR Jbeta segments was used in the multiplex PCR. The CDR3 region of rearranged TCR beta genes was amplified from genomic DNA by a multiplex PCR assay. The Illumina HiSeq System was used to sequence the amplified TCR beta libraries as 87-base-pair reads. On the authors' methods: A later analysis counted tens of millions of unique TCR beta chains across the approximately 700 repertoires, and 9 million to 14 million of these chains were shared by at least two donors. Raw reads were error-corrected and collapsed into unique sequences by a nearest-neighbor algorithm in which closely related sequences were merged to remove PCR and sequencing errors. Alignment of CDR3 sequences to IMGT reference sequences was used to assign V, D and J gene segments. For a sequence to be retained, at least a six-nucleotide match to both a V gene segment and a J gene segment was required. A rearrangement counted as productive if the CDR3 had no stop codons and remained in frame with V and J, and every other rearrangement counted as non-productive. Following IMGT convention, CDR3 was defined as the stretch from the second conserved V-encoded cysteine up to the conserved J-encoded phenylalanine. In an earlier analysis of around 540 of the donors, sequences lacking an unambiguous match to a single V gene segment were excluded. An earlier analysis of some 500 of the donors classified V segments as functional when productive rearrangements were above 56.7% and as segregating when the standard deviation between donors was above 5%. A statistical classification framework was built for diagnosing cytomegalovirus status from the catalog of TCR beta chain sequences. A later analysis assigned V and J genes by comparing TCR nucleotide sequences with IMGT/GENE-DB human TR gene sequences. A later analysis assigned CDR3 sequences and most-parsimonious VDJ recombination scenarios with the TCRdist pipeline. In a later analysis, each TCR beta chain was defined by its CDR3 amino acid sequence together with its V-gene family, and reads without a unique V-gene family were excluded. In a later analysis, 550 to 650 highly shared, low-generation-probability nucleotide sequences were removed to address suspected cross-contamination and a sequencing artifact. A later analysis calculated a clonal expansion index for each public chain from normalized within-repertoire ranks of inferred template counts. In a later analysis, generation probabilities were computed using a VDJ recombination model fitted to out-of-frame rearrangements, and the results were checked against IGoR. A later analysis scored TCR-TCR, TCR-HLA and TCR-CMV co-occurrence with hypergeometric tests, applying a repertoire-size bias correction to TCR pairs. To estimate false discovery rates, a later analysis permuted the HLA or CMV assignments 20 times. In a later analysis, co-occurring TCRs were grouped with DBSCAN, and TCRdist sequence similarity was added when clustering was performed within HLA-allele-positive subsets. Repertoires with fewer than 30,000 or more than 120,000 public chains were left out of co-occurrence clustering, as were five repertoires with anomalous nucleotide sharing. In TCRdb, the immuneACCESS table is reduced to in-frame sequences with V and J assigned. These tables do not hold every clone; where another copy was compared, an unresolved V gene accounts for under half, and the others remain unexplained. That table furnishes V, J and clone size, whereas the DNA furnished D and trimming. The sample table shows roughly 150,000 clones, and approximately 77% are seen once. Under 1.5% of the sample rests with the top ten.

The paper as a whole reports these results and caveats: Cytomegalovirus status was reported to be diagnosed by the classifier with high specificity and sensitivity in both the original and validation cohorts. Linkage disequilibrium might explain the correlated functional status among segregating V segments, but an unknown experimental factor could not be excluded. In this cohort, only TCR beta chains were sequenced, and detectable features were limited by the absence of alpha or paired-chain data. The presence/absence analyses assumed that sequencing depth was roughly uniform across donors, and that assumption may not be true. A cluster of highly shared sequence variants was judged likely to be a technical artifact of the sequencing pipeline. In vitro tests confirmed that a few of the cytomegalovirus-associated TCR beta chains recognize cytomegalovirus antigens. Some IMGT-functional V segments, including TRBV6-2 and TRBV6-3, could not be distinguished by the 87-base-pair reads and were therefore excluded. In the study, roughly 160 TCR beta chains were listed as associated with cytomegalovirus. The authors suggested that the approach could potentially be generalized to other disease states and immunological phenotypes. In a later analysis, HLA-associated TCR beta chains showed more clonal expansion and lower generation probabilities than non-associated chains that were equally common. Because counts were too low, about 18 rarely observed V segments, including chromosome 9 orphons, were excluded from the earlier analysis of 587 of the donors. Several of the top co-occurrence clusters appeared to be linked to parvovirus B19, influenza, CMV and Epstein-Barr virus, according to a later analysis. A further reported finding was that TCR beta sequences accurately predicted the HLA-A and HLA-B alleles for most subjects in the first cohort. Immune exposure information for the cohort was limited to CMV serostatus. According to a later genetic analysis, donors in an Asian-associated ancestry cluster had fewer N-insertions in productive TCRs than the roughly 660-donor mean. Because HLA typing was missing for some donors at each locus, association tests included only the typed subset. When HLA alleles, especially DR and DQ, strongly co-occurred, TCR associations were difficult to assign to individual alleles. A later analysis found that most CMV-associated TCR beta chains appeared HLA-restricted, with HLA associations seemingly driven largely by CMV exposure. Most TCR sequences were seen in very few donors, while some public TCRs were found in many individuals. At a false discovery rate of 0.05, a later analysis linked fewer than 20,000 TCR beta sequences to specific HLA alleles. Broadly in line with IMGT annotations, most TCR beta V segments showed up in productive rearrangements about 87% or about 30% of the time in an earlier analysis of several hundred of the donors. In a later analysis, TCR association rates were found to vary across HLA loci, with the most associated TCRs seen for DRB1 alleles and the fewest for HLA-C alleles. An association between a missense DCLRE1C variant and V-gene and J-gene trimming of TCR beta chains was found in a later genetic analysis and replicated in an independent cohort.

The germline V gene sets CDR1 to MDHEN and CDR2 to SYDVKM. The CDR3 spans 15 residues, from the cysteine through the phenylalanine. Only the CDR3 portion is preserved as DNA: 45 bases, with reading frame beginning at the first base. Between the V and J ends, shortened by 2 bases and 0 bases respectively, the junction contains 9 bases. This receptor chain uses TRBV28 and TRBJ2-3; the D segment could be TRBD2, given 5 matching bases. Sequencing was performed on PBMCs. This sequence was found in a man aged 18 to 29 in good health and CMV-seronegative. The base sequence is TGTGCCAGCAGTTTAGCGGGCTTTAGCACAGATACGCAGTATTTT. Its amino acids are CASSLAGFSTDTQYF.